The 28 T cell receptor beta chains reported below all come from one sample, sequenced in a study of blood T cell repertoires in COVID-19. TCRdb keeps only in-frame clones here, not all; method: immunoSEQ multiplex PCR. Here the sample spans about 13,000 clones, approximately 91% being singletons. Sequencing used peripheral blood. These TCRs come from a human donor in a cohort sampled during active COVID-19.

CDR3 sequence: CASSSSGTSTVYEKLFF. Here the CDR3 DNA reads TGTGCCAGCTCATCCTCCGGGACATCCACAGTATATGAAAAACTGTTTTTT. V is TRBV18 and J is TRBJ1-4; D may be TRBD1 (6 bases). Per the germline V gene, CDR1 is KGHSH and CDR2 is LQKENI. The CDR3 is 17 residues long. V was clipped by 5 bases and J by 6 bases, with 22 bases between them.

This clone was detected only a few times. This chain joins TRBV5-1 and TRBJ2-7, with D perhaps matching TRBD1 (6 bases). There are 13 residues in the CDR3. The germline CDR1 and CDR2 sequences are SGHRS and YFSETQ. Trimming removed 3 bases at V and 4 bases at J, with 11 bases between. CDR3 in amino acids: CASSSTGLYEQYF. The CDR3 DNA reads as TGCGCCAGCAGCTCGACAGGTTTATACGAGCAGTACTTC.

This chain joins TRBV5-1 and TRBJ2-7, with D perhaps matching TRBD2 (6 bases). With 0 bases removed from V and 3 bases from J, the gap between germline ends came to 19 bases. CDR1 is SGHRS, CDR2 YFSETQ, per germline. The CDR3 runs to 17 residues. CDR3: CASSLASNLGGVYEQYF. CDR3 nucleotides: TGCGCCAGCAGCTTGGCCTCTAACCTGGGCGGGGTCTACGAGCAGTACTTC. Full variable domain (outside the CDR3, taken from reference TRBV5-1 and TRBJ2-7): KAGVTQTPRYLIKTRGQQVTLSCSPISGHRSVSWYQQTPGQGLQFLFEYFSETQRNKGNFPGRFSGRQFSNSRSEMNVSTLELGDSALYLCASSLASNLGGVYEQYFGPGTRLTVT.

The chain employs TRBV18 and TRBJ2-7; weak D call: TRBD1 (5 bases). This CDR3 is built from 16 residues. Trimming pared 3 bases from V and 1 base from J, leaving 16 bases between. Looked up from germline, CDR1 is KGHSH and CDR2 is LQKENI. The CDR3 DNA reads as TGTGCCAGCTCACCGCCCTCCCAGGGTTTATCCTACGAGCAGTACTTC. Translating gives CASSPPSQGLSYEQYF.

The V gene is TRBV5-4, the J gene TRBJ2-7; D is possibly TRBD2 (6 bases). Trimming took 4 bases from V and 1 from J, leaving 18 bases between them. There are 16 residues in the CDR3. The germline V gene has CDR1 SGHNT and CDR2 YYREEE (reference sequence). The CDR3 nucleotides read TGTGCCAGCAGCCGCCAGGTCGGGGGTAGGTCCTACGAGCAGTACTTC. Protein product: CASSRQVGGRSYEQYF.

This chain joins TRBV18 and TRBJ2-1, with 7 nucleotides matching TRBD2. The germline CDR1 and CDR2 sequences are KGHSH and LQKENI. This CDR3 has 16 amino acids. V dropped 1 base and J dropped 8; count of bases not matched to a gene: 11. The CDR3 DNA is TGTGCCAGCTCACCACGAGGCGGGGAGGGGAACTATGAGCAGTTCTTC. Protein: CASSPRGGEGNYEQFF. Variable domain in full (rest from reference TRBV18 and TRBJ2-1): NAGVMQNPRHLVRRRGQEARLRCSPMKGHSHVYWYRQLPEEGLKFMVYLQKENIIDESGMPKERFSAEFPKEGPSILRIQQVVRGDSAAYFCASSPRGGEGNYEQFFGPGTRLTVL.

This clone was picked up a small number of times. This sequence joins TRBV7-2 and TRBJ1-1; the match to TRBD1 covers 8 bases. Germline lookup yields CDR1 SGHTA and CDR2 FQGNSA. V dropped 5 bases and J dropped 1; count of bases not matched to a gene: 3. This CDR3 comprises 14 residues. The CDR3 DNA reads TGTGCCAGCAGCCTGGGACAGGCGAACACTGAAGCTTTCTTT. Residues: CASSLGQANTEAFF.

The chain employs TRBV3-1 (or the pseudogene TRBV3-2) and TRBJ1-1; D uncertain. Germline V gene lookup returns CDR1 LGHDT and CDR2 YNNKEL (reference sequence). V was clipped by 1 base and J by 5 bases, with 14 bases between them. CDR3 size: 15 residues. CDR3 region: CASSQVTTRGTEAFF. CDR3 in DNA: TGTGCCAGCAGCCAAGTGACAACTAGAGGGACTGAAGCTTTCTTT.

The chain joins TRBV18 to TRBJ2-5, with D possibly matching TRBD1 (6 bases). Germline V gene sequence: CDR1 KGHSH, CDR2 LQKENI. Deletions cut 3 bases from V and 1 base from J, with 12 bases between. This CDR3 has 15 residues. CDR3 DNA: TGTGCCAGCTCACCCTCTAAGACAGGCCAAGAGACCCAGTACTTC. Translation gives CASSPSKTGQETQYF.

The CDR3 here is CASSLSRGRYYNSPLHF. The CDR3 region has the DNA TGTGCCAGCAGTCTCTCCCGTGGGAGGTATTATAATTCACCCCTCCACTTT. This sequence joins TRBV28 and TRBJ1-6; no firm D call. The CDR3 is 17 residues long. Germline V gene lookup returns CDR1 MDHEN and CDR2 SYDVKM. Between the trimmed V and J ends, which lost 5 bases and 4 bases, there was a span of 18 bases. Full variable domain (rest looked up from reference TRBV28 and TRBJ1-6): DVKVTQSSRYLVKRTGEKVFLECVQDMDHENMFWYRQDPGLGLRLIYFSYDVKMKEKGDIPEGYSVSREKKERFSLILESASTNQTSMYLCASSLSRGRYYNSPLHFGNGTRLTVT.

CDR3 nucleotide sequence: TGCAGCGCGATTCCACAACCGGGACAGGGGTATACCTACGAGCAGTACTTC. This translates into CSAIPQPGQGYTYEQYF. The chain couples TRBV29-1 to TRBJ2-7; 10 bases map to TRBD1. Germline assignment: CDR1 SQVTM and CDR2 ANQGSEA. This CDR3 is built from 17 residues. V lost 7 bases and J lost 2; bases outside the gene matches: 17.

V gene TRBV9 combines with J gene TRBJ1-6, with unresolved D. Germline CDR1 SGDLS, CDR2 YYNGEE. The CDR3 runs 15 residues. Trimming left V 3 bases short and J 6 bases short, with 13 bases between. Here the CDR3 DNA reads TGTGCCAGCAGCGGAACGGAGGGTTTTAATTCACCCCTCCACTTT. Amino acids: CASSGTEGFNSPLHF.

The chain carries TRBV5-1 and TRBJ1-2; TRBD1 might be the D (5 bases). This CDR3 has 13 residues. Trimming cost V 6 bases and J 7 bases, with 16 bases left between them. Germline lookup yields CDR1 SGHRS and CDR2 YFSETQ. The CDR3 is CASTPGGIGGYTF. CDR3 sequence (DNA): TGCGCCAGCACCCCCGGGGGTATCGGTGGCTACACCTTC.

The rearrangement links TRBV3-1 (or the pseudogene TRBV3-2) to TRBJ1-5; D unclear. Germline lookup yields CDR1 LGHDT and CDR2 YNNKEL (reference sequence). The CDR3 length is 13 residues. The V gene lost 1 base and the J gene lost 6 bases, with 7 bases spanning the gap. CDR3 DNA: TGTGCCAGCAGCCAAGTTTCAGGTCAGCCCCAGCATTTT. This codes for CASSQVSGQPQHF.

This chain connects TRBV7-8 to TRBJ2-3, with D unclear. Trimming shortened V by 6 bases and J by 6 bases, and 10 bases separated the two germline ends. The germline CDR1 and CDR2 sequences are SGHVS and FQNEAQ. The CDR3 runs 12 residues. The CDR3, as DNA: TGTGCCAGCAGTTCCGACTGGGATACGCAGTATTTT. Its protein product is CASSSDWDTQYF.

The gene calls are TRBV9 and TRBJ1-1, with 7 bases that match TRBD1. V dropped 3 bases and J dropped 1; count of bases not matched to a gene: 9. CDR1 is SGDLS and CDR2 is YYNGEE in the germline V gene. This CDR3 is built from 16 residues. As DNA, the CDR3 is TGTGCCAGCAGCGATGACAGGGCCTTCCCGAACACTGAAGCTTTCTTT. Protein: CASSDDRAFPNTEAFF.

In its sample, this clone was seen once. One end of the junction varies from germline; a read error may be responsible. As DNA, the CDR3 is TGTGCCAGCAGCTTTTCATGGCTTGATGGTTACACCTTC. The encoded protein is CASSFSWLDGYTF. V is TRBV7-2 and J is TRBJ1-2; unclear D gene. CDR1 and CDR2 (germline): SGHTA, FQGNSA. The CDR3 runs 13 residues.

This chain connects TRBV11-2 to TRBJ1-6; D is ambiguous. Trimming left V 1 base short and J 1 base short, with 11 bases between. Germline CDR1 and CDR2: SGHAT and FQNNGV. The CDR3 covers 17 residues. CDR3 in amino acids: CASSLARRASYNSPLHF. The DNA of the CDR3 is TGTGCCAGCAGCTTAGCCCGGAGGGCTTCCTATAATTCACCCCTCCACTTT.

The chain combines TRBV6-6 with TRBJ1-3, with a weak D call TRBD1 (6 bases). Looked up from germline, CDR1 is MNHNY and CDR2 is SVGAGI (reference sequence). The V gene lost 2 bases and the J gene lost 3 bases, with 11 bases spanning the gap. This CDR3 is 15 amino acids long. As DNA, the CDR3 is TGTGCCAGCAGTTACACAGGGTTGGATGGAAACACCATATATTTT. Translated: CASSYTGLDGNTIYF.

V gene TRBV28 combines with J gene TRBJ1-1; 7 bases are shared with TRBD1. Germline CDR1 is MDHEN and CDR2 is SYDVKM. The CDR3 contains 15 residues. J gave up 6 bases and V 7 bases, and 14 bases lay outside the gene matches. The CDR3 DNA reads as TGTGCCAGCACGACAGGGTCAGTCGGAGCCCCTGAAGCTTTCTTT. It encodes CASTTGSVGAPEAFF.

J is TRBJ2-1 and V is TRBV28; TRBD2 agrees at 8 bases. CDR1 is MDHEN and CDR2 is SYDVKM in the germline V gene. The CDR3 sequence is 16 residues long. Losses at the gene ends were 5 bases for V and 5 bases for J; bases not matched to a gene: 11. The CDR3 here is CASSTTLAGSHNEQFF. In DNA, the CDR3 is TGTGCCAGCAGTACCACGTTAGCGGGATCCCACAATGAGCAGTTCTTC. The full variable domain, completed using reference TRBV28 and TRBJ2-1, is DVKVTQSSRYLVKRTGEKVFLECVQDMDHENMFWYRQDPGLGLRLIYFSYDVKMKEKGDIPEGYSVSREKKERFSLILESASTNQTSMYLCASSTTLAGSHNEQFFGPGTRLTVL.

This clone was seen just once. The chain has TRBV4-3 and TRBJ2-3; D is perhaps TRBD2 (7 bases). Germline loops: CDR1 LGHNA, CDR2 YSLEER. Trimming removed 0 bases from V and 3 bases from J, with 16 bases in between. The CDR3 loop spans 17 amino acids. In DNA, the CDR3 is TGCGCCAGCAGCCAAGAGGGAGGAGGGGGGGGGACAGATACGCAGTATTTT. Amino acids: CASSQEGGGGGTDTQYF.

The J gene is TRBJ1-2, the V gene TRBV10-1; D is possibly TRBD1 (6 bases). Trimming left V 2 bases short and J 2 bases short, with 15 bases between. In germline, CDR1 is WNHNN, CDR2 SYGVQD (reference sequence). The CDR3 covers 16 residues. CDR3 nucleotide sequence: TGCGCCAGCAGTGAGGGCAGGGGCCGAACAAACTATGGCTACACCTTC. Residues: CASSEGRGRTNYGYTF.

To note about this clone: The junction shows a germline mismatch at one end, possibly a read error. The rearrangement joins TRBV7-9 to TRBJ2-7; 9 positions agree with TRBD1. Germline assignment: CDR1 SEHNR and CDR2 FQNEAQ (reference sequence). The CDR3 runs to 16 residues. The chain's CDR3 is CASSLASGTGSSEPYF. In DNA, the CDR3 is TGTGCCAGCAGCTTAGCCTCCGGGACAGGGTCATCTGAGCCGTACTTC.

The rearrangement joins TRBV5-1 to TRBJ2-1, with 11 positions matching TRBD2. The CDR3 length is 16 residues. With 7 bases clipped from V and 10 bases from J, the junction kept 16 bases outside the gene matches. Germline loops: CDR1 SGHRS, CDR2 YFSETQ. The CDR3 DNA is TGCGCCAGCGGCCCGCCGGGGACTAGCGGCCTGGGGGAGCAGTTCTTC. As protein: CASGPPGTSGLGEQFF. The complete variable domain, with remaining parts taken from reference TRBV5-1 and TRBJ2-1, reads KAGVTQTPRYLIKTRGQQVTLSCSPISGHRSVSWYQQTPGQGLQFLFEYFSETQRNKGNFPGRFSGRQFSNSRSEMNVSTLELGDSALYLCASGPPGTSGLGEQFFGPGTRLTVL.

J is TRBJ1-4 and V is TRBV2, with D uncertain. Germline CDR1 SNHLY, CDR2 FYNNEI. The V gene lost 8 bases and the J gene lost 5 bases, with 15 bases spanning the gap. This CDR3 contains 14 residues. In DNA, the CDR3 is TGTGCCAGCGTAAGAGTCCTAGAGAATGAAAAACTGTTTTTT. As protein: CASVRVLENEKLFF.

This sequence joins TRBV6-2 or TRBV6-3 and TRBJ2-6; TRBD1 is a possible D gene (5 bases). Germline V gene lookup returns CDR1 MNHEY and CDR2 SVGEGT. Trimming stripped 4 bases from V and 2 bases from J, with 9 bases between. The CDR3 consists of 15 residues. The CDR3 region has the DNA TGTGCCAGCAGTTCCAGGGAAGCTGGGGCCAACGTCCTGACTTTC. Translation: CASSSREAGANVLTF.

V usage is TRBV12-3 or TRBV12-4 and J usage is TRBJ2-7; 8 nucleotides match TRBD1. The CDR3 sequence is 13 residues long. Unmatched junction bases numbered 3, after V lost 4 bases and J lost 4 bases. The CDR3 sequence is CASSSGQGYEQYF. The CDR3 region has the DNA TGTGCCAGCAGTTCCGGACAGGGTTACGAGCAGTACTTC.